A selection of T cell receptor beta chains follows, all from one sample in a study of shared clonotypes between healthy human individuals. Data came from immunoSEQ multiplex PCR; TCRdb stores just in-frame clones and leaves some out. The sample lists over a million clones, 96% occurring once. Sequenced sample: naive CD4+ T cells sorted from blood. All receptors derive from a young man in good health. The CDR3 runs from the conserved cysteine through the conserved F or W. A D gene is named only where the DNA matches it firmly. Size tells how often a clone was seen (once, few, many) or the class of an expanded clone, and some rows leave it out.

>TRBJ2-1|TRBV7-2|-|TRBD1
TGTGCCAGCAGCTCCCGCTCCTCCGGGACAGGGTTGGTCAATGAGCAGTTCTTC
CASSSRSSGTGLVNEQFF
>TRBJ1-1|TRBV14|-|-
TGTGCCAGCAGCCAAGATGTGAACACTGAAGCTTTCTTT
CASSQDVNTEAFF
>TRBJ2-5|TRBV5-5|-|-
TGTGCCAGCAGCAGGACTGTACAAGAGACCCAGTACTTC
CASSRTVQETQYF
>TRBJ2-7|TRBV19|-|TRBD1
TGTGCCAGTAGTACTTCCGGGACAGCGTACTACGAGCAGTACTTC
CASSTSGTAYYEQYF
>TRBJ1-5|TRBV2|-|-
TGTGCCAGCGATACGTGGGGTAGCAATCAGCCCCAGCATTTT
CASDTWGSNQPQHF
>TRBJ2-7|TRBV28|-|TRBD2
TGTGCCAGCAGTTTCCGCGGGAGCAGGTCTTACGAGCAGTACTTC
CASSFRGSRSYEQYF
>TRBJ2-7|TRBV12-5|-|-
TGTGCTAGTGGTTCCACAGGGAGCGGCGAGCAGTACTTC
CASGSTGSGEQYF
>TRBJ2-3|TRBV5-1|-|-
TGCGCCAGCAGCCAAGTGACGGAAGCATTCACAGATACGCAGTATTTT
CASSQVTEAFTDTQYF
>TRBJ2-2|TRBV5-1|-|TRBD1
TGCGCCAGCAGCTTTTCAGGGGGCACCGGGGAGCTGTTTTTT
CASSFSGGTGELFF
>TRBJ2-3|TRBV9|-|TRBD2
TGTGCCAGCAGCGTAGAGGGACTAGCGGGGCATAGCACAGATACGCAGTATTTT
CASSVEGLAGHSTDTQYF
>TRBJ2-2|TRBV18|-|-
TGTGCCAGCTCACCAATTTTCCAGGGTCTCAACACCGGGGAGCTGTTTTTT
CASSPIFQGLNTGELFF
>TRBJ1-5|TRBV5-4|-|-
TGTGCCAGCAGCCTGAGGGGAAGCAATCAGCCCCAGCATTTT
CASSLRGSNQPQHF
>TRBJ2-7|TRBV2|-|TRBD1
TGTGCCAGCAGTCCCCCGACAGGGGCCTACGAGCAGTACTTC
CASSPPTGAYEQYF
>TRBJ2-5|TRBV29-1|-|-
TGCAGCGTTACAACGCGGGAAGAGACCCAGTACTTC
CSVTTREETQYF
>TRBJ1-4|TRBV11-2|-|TRBD1
TGTGCCAGCAGCGCCAGACAGGGTAGTAATGAAAAACTGTTTTTT
CASSARQGSNEKLFF
>TRBJ2-1|TRBV7-9|-|-
TGTGCCAGCAGCCCCCGCGCCCATGAGCAGTTCTTC
CASSPRAHEQFF
>TRBJ1-3|TRBV18|-|TRBD1
TGTGCCAGCTCACCACCGTTACAGGGGAACACCATATATTTT
CASSPPLQGNTIYF
>TRBJ1-5|TRBV11-2|-|-
TGTGCCAGCAGCTTAGTGGAGGATCAGCCCCAGCATTTT
CASSLVEDQPQHF
>TRBJ2-7|TRBV10-1|-|-
TGCGCCAGCAGTGAAGGGGTGGGCGAGCAGTACTTC
CASSEGVGEQYF
>TRBJ2-3|TRBV10-2|-|-
TGCGCCAGCGTGGGGGTCAGAGACTTTTCAGATACGCAGTATTTT
CASVGVRDFSDTQYF
>TRBJ2-2|TRBV9|-|-
TGTGCCAGCAGCGTACGGGGGTTCACCGGGGAGCTGTTTTTT
CASSVRGFTGELFF
>TRBJ2-2|TRBV5-5|once|-
TGTGCCAGCAGTTCAGGAAGAGAGAACACCGGGGAGCTGTTTTTT
CASSSGRENTGELFF
>TRBJ1-2|TRBV28|-|-
TGTGCCAGCAGTTTGGAGGGCAGGGAAGGCTATGGCTACACCTTC
CASSLEGREGYGYTF
>TRBJ1-5|TRBV10-2|-|TRBD1
TGCGCCAGCAGTGACGGGACAGGGGGCCCCTATAGCAATCAGCCCCAGCATTTT
CASSDGTGGPYSNQPQHF
>TRBJ1-1|TRBV7-8|-|TRBD1
TGTGCCAGCAGCTTTGGGAGGGGGCCCACTGAAGCTTTCTTT
CASSFGRGPTEAFF
>TRBJ1-3|TRBV29-1|-|TRBD1
TGCAGCGTTAAAGGGGGCCCCGCGGCTGGAAACACCATATATTTT
CSVKGGPAAGNTIYF
>TRBJ2-1|TRBV5-5|-|TRBD2
TGTGCCAGCAGCTTGGTAGGGACTAGCGGGATAGAGCAGTTCTTC
CASSLVGTSGIEQFF
>TRBJ2-5|TRBV30|-|TRBD2
TGTGCCTGGAGTGTTGACAGCGATCCCGGGACTAGCAGGGAGACCCAGTACTTC
CAWSVDSDPGTSRETQYF
>TRBJ1-1|TRBV2|-|TRBD1
TGTGCCAGCAATCGGGACAGAGCGGACACTGAAGCTTTCTTT
CASNRDRADTEAFF
>TRBJ1-1|TRBV6-5|-|-
TGTGCCAGCAGTTCTTTCACGGACAGAGGATTCGAAGCTTTCTTT
CASSSFTDRGFEAFF
>TRBJ2-2|TRBV5-5|-|-
TGTGCCAGCAGCTTGTTGGCGAAGAACACCGGGGAGCTGTTTTTT
CASSLLAKNTGELFF
>TRBJ2-2|TRBV6-1|-|-
TGTGCCAGCAGTGAGCAGATAAGAGGACAAGTCACCGGGGAGCTGTTTTTT
CASSEQIRGQVTGELFF
>TRBJ1-5|TRBV5-4|-|TRBD1
TGTGCCAGCAGCCGGGACAGGGATGGGCCCCAGCATTTT
CASSRDRDGPQHF
>TRBJ2-5|TRBV5-1|-|TRBD2
TGCGCCAGCAGCTTGGGACTAGCGGGTTTACGGGAGACCCAGTACTTC
CASSLGLAGLRETQYF
>TRBJ1-1|TRBV2|-|TRBD1
TGTGCCAGCAGTGGACAGGGGGCAACTGAAGCTTTCTTT
CASSGQGATEAFF
>TRBJ2-5|TRBV5-1|-|-
TGCGCCAGCAGCTTAACCCAAGAGACCCAGTACTTC
CASSLTQETQYF
>TRBJ2-5|TRBV11-2|-|TRBD2
TGTGCCAGCAGCTTAGGTCGCGGGAGGGCCGGAGAGACCCAGTACTTC
CASSLGRGRAGETQYF
>TRBJ2-7|TRBV27|-|TRBD2
TGTGCCAGCAGTCCCAGACTAGCGGGCAGCTCCTACGAGCAGTACTTC
CASSPRLAGSSYEQYF
>TRBJ1-5|TRBV19|-|-
TGTGCCAGTACTCCGGGGGGATTCGAGAATCAGCCCCAGCATTTT
CASTPGGFENQPQHF
>TRBJ1-1|TRBV7-9|-|-
TGTGCCAGCAGCTTAGTCGGCAGTTCCCCGCCTGAAGCTTTCTTT
CASSLVGSSPPEAFF
>TRBJ2-2|TRBV10-3|-|-
TGTGCCATCAGTGAGTCTCCGGGCGGGATGGGGTTATCCGGGGAGCTGTTTTTT
CAISESPGGMGLSGELFF
>TRBJ2-3|TRBV27|-|-
TGTGCCAGCAGTTTATTCTCTAGCACAGATACGCAGTATTTT
CASSLFSSTDTQYF
>TRBJ1-1|TRBV5-6|-|-
TGTGCCAGCAGCTTGCTCCCCGGCGCTGAAGCTTTCTTT
CASSLLPGAEAFF
>TRBJ2-1|TRBV6-5|-|-
TGTGCTGTAAGCGGCATCCGATACAATGAGCAGTTCTTC
CAVSGIRYNEQFF
>TRBJ2-7|TRBV6-6|-|-
TGTGCCAGCAGCCTGACAGGCCCGTCCTACGAGCAGTACTTC
CASSLTGPSYEQYF
>TRBJ1-1|TRBV28|-|-
TGTGCCAGCAGTTGGGCAGGCCGAGGGGCTGAAGCTTTCTTT
CASSWAGRGAEAFF
>TRBJ1-1|TRBV29-1|-|-
TGCAGCGTGTATGAGGAGGGACTGGTTCCTGAAGCTTTCTTT
CSVYEEGLVPEAFF
>TRBJ1-5|TRBV7-9|-|-
TGTGCCAGCAGCAACCCTGGGGAGCCCCAGCATTTT
CASSNPGEPQHF
>TRBJ2-5|TRBV18|-|-
TGTGCCAGCTCACTAGGGGGTACGGCGGAGACCCAGTACTTC
CASSLGGTAETQYF
>TRBJ2-2|TRBV5-1|-|TRBD2
TGCGCCAGCAGCTCAACTAGCGGGAGGAACACCGGGGAGCTGTTTTTT
CASSSTSGRNTGELFF
>TRBJ1-1|TRBV19|-|-
TGTGCCACCTCCGGGCACCTGAACACTGAAGCTTTCTTT
CATSGHLNTEAFF
>TRBJ1-1|TRBV5-1|-|-
TGCGCCAGCAGCGGGAGGACAGCGAACACTGAAGCTTTCTTT
CASSGRTANTEAFF
>TRBJ2-2|TRBV2|-|TRBD1
TGTGCCAGCAGAGACAGGGTCGGCACCGGGGAGCTGTTTTTT
CASRDRVGTGELFF
>TRBJ2-7|TRBV29-1|few|TRBD2
TGCAGCGGTACCGGGACTAGCCCACGAGGGGGCTACGAGCAGTACTTC
CSGTGTSPRGGYEQYF
>TRBJ1-2|TRBV15|-|-
TGTGCCACCAGCAGAGATCCGGCAGGGTCGAACTATGGCTACACCTTC
CATSRDPAGSNYGYTF
>TRBJ2-1|TRBV10-3|-|-
TGTGCCATCAGGGCGGGACTTAGTGGGAATGAGCAGTTCTTC
CAIRAGLSGNEQFF
>TRBJ1-3|TRBV11-3|-|-
TGTGCCAGCAGTCAGGGACGGGACGTGAACACCATATATTTT
CASSQGRDVNTIYF
>TRBJ2-5|TRBV7-2|-|-
TGTGCCAGCAGCTTAAGCTTAGGAGAGACCCAGTACTTC
CASSLSLGETQYF
>TRBJ2-5|TRBV6-5|-|-
TGTGCCAGCAGCGACGGGAGTTCAAAAGAGACCCAGTACTTC
CASSDGSSKETQYF
>TRBJ1-1|TRBV28|-|-
TGTGCCAGCAGCCCCTTTGGGGGAAATATGAACACTGAAGCTTTCTTT
CASSPFGGNMNTEAFF